This T cell receptor (beta chain) was profiled in a study of PD-1 blockade in classical Hodgkin lymphoma. Study summary: Once every 2 weeks, patients received intravenous nivolumab at 3 mg/kg. Broader study findings: The repertoire differences lack a defined cause, possibly disease activity or prior therapy. A reduction in baseline TCR diversity was reportedly seen in newly diagnosed patients relative to healthy donors. TCR diversity rose significantly by C4D1 in CD4+ but not CD8+ cells.

Time point specified: cycle 4 day 1 (C4D1), after about 6 weeks of nivolumab. Each patient experienced a relapse that followed autologous stem cell transplantation, and brentuximab vedotin exposure varied. Magnetic negative selection served to purify CD4+ T cells out of PBMCs that had been thawed. Repertoires were generated with immunoSEQ multiplex PCR, while TCRdb's copy carries only in-frame clones and drops some. Among roughly 30,000 clones, around 84% were seen once, and the ten largest hold over 0.8%. Germline lookup yields CDR1 SEHNR and CDR2 FQNEAQ (reference sequence). The CDR3 has 12 residues. V shed 10 bases and J 3 bases; nucleotides not matched to a gene: 4. About this clone itself: The target antigen is unknown.

The rearrangement joins TRBV7-9 to TRBJ2-7; TRBD1 matches 9 bases. The receptor comes from a human donor with classical Hodgkin lymphoma. The sample consisted of CD4+ T cells from blood, taken before the fourth cycle of nivolumab. The CDR3 DNA reads TGTGCCAACTCGACAGGGGGCTACGAGCAGTACTTC. This gives the protein CANSTGGYEQYF.